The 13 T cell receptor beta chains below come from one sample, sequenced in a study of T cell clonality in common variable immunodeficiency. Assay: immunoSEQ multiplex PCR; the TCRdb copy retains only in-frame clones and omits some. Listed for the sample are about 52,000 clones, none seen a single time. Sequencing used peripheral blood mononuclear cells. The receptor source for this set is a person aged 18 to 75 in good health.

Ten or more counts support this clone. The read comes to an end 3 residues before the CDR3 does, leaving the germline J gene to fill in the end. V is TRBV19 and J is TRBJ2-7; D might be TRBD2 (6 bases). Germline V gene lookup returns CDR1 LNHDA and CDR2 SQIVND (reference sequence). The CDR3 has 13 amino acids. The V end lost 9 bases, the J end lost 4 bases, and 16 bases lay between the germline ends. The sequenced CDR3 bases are TGTGCCAGCTCTAGCGCCCAACTGTACGAG. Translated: CASSSAQLYE. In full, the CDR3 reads CASSSAQLYEQYF.

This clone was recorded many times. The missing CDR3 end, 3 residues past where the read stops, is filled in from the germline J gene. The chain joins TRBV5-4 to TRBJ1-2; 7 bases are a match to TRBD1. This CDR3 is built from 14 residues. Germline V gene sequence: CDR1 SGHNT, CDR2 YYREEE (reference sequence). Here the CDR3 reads CASSFDRVTGGYTF. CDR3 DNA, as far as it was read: TGTGCCAGCAGCTTCGACAGGGTTACCGGGGGC.

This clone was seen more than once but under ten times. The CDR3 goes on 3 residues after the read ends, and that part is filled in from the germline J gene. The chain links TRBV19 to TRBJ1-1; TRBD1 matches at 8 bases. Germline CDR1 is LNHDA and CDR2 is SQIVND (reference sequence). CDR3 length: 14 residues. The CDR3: CASTPWQGAREAFF. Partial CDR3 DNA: TGTGCCAGTACTCCATGGCAGGGGGCGCGGGAA.

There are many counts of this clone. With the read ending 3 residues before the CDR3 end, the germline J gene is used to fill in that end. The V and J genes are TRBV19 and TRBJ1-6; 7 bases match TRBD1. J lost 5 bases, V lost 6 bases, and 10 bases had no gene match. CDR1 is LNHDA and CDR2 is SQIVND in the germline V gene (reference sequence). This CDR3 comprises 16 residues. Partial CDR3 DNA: TGTGCCAGTAGAATTAAAGCCGGGACAGATAATTCACCC. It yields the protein CASRIKAGTDNSP. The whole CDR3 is CASRIKAGTDNSPLHF.

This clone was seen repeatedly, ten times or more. The CDR3 bases that were read are TGTGCCAGTAGCATCGGACAGGGCGGCGCAACTAATGAAAAA. Translation gives CASSIGQGGATNEK. The entire CDR3 is CASSIGQGGATNEKLFF. The rearrangement joins TRBV19 to TRBJ1-4, with 8 bases that match TRBD1. The CDR3 end falls 3 residues outside the read, so it is completed with the germline J gene. The V and J ends lost 6 bases and 0 bases, in that order; junction bases with no gene match: 9. Germline loops: CDR1 LNHDA, CDR2 SQIVND (reference sequence). The CDR3 is made up of 17 amino acids. Full variable domain (outside the CDR3, taken from reference TRBV19 and TRBJ1-4): DGGITQSPKYLFRKEGQNVTLSCEQNLNHDAMYWYRQDPGQGLRLIYYSQIVNDFQKGDIAEGYSVSREKKESFPLTVTSAQKNPTAFYLCASSIGQGGATNEKLFFGSGTQLSVL.

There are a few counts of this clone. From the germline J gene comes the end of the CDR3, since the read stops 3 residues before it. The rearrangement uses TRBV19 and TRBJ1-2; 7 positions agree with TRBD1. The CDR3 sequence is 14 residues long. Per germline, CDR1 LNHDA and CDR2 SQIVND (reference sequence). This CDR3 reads CASTTTGSSYDYTF. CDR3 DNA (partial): TGTGCCAGTACTACGACAGGGAGCTCCTACGAC.

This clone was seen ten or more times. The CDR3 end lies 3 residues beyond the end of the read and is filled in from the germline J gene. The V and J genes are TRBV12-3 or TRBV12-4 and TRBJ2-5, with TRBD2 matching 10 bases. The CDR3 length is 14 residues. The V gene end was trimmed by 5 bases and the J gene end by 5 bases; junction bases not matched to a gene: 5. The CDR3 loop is CASSQGLARETQYF. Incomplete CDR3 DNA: TGTGCCAGCAGTCAGGGACTAGCGAGGGAGACC.

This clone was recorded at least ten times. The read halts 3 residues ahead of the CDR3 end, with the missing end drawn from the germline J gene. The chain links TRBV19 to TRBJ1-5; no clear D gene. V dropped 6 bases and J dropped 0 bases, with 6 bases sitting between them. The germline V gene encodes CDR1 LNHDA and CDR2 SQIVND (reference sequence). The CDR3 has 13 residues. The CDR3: CASRGLSNQPQHF. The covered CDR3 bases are TGTGCCAGTAGAGGTCTTAGCAATCAGCCC.

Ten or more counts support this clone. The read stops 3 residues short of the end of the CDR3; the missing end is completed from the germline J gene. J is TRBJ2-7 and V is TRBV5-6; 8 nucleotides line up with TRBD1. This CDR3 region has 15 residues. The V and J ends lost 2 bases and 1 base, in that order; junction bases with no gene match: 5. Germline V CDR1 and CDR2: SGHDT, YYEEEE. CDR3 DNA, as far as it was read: TGTGCCAGCAGCTTCGGGGACAGGCCTTCCTACGAG. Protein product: CASSFGDRPSYE. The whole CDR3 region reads CASSFGDRPSYEQYF. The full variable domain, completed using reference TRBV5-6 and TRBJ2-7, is DAGVTQSPTHLIKTRGQQVTLRCSPKSGHDTVSWYQQALGQGPQFIFQYYEEEERQRGNFPDRFSGHQFPNYSSELNVNALLLGDSALYLCASSFGDRPSYEQYFGPGTRLTVT.

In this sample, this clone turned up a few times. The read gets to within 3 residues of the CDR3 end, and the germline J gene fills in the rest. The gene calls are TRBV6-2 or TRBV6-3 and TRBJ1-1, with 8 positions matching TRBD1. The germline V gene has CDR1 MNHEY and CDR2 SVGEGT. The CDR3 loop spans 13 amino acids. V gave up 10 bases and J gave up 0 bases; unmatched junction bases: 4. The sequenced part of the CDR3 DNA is TGTGCCACCAGGGACAGGATGAACACTGAA. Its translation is CATRDRMNTE. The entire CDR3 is CATRDRMNTEAFF.

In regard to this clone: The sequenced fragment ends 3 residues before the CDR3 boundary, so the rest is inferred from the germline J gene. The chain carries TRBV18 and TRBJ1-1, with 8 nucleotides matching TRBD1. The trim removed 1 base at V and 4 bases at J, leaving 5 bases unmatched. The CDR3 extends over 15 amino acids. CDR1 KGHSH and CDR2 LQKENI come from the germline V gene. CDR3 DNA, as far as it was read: TGTGCCAGCTCACCACAACAGGGGGAAAGCACTGAA. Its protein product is CASSPQQGESTE. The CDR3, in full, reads CASSPQQGESTEAFF.

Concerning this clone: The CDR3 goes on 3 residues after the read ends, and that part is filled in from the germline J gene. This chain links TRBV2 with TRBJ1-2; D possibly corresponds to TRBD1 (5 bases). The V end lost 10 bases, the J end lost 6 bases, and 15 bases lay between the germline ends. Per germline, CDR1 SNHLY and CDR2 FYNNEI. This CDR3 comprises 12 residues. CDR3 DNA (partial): TGTGCCATTTCCCGGCAGGGAAATGGC. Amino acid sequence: CAISRQGNG. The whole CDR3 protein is CAISRQGNGYTF.

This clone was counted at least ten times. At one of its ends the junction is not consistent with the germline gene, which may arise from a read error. This CDR3 reads CASSQGFGEAFF. CDR3 bases read: TGCGCCAGCAGCCAAGGCTTCGGTGAG. The gene calls are TRBV4-2 and TRBJ1-1; D is undetermined. The CDR3 is cut off 3 residues early in the read; its end comes from the germline J gene. The CDR3 has 12 residues. The germline CDR1 and CDR2 sequences are LGHNA and YNFKEQ.